Below are 14 T cell receptor beta chains sequenced from a single sample in a study of OX40 agonist ivuxolimab in advanced cancers. Data came from immunoSEQ multiplex PCR; TCRdb stores just in-frame clones and leaves some out. The data show roughly 68,000 clones, around 93% seen once. The sequences come from CD4+ or CD8+ T cells sorted from blood, collected in a trial of the OX40 agonist ivuxolimab. These receptors were collected from an adult with an advanced solid tumor such as melanoma, head and neck, liver or kidney cancer.

The genes are TRBV5-1 and TRBJ2-1; D possibly corresponds to TRBD1 (5 bases). Trimming took 4 bases from V and 10 from J, leaving 12 bases between them. Germline V gene data show CDR1 as SGHRS and CDR2 as YFSETQ. CDR3 length equals 12 residues. Written as DNA, the CDR3 is TGCGCCAGCAGCCAAGACAGTAACGAGCAGTTCTTC. Translation gives CASSQDSNEQFF.

This rearrangement joins TRBV11-3 to TRBJ2-3, with D unclear. V was shortened by 1 base and J by 0 bases, with 2 bases between the two germline ends. The CDR3 extends over 13 amino acids. CDR1 is SGHNT, CDR2 YENEEA, per germline. CDR3 nucleotide sequence: TGTGCCAGCAGCTTAGGCAGCACAGATACGCAGTATTTT. It specifies CASSLGSTDTQYF.

This chain joins TRBV14 and TRBJ2-1; 8 bases align to TRBD2. The CDR3 length is 17 residues. Germline V lookup: CDR1 SGHDN, CDR2 FVKESK. V gave up 0 bases and J gave up 2 bases; unmatched junction bases: 6. The CDR3 loop reads CASSQDPGGVTYNEQFF. As DNA, the CDR3 is TGTGCCAGCAGCCAAGACCCCGGGGGGGTAACCTACAATGAGCAGTTCTTC.

The chain has TRBV2 and TRBJ2-5, with 9 bases that match TRBD1. The V segment lost 7 bases and the J segment 4 bases; nucleotides outside the gene matches: 13. Germline CDR1 reads SNHLY; CDR2 reads FYNNEI. The CDR3 runs 16 residues. This CDR3 is CASKINGQGLVETQYF. CDR3 DNA: TGTGCCAGCAAAATCAATGGACAGGGGCTGGTAGAGACCCAGTACTTC.

V and J are TRBV2 and TRBJ1-4; TRBD1 matches 9 bases. Looked up from germline, CDR1 is SNHLY and CDR2 is FYNNEI. CDR3 size: 16 residues. The V gene end was trimmed by 1 base and the J gene end by 6 bases; junction bases not matched to a gene: 6. CDR3 region: CASSEGVTGGDEKLFF. CDR3 coding DNA: TGTGCCAGCAGTGAAGGGGTGACAGGGGGGGATGAAAAACTGTTTTTT.

The J gene is TRBJ2-7, the V gene TRBV6-6, with 11 bases aligning to TRBD2. Germline CDR1 is MNHNY and CDR2 is SVGAGI (reference sequence). J gave up 2 bases and V 7 bases, and 7 bases lay outside the gene matches. The CDR3 runs to 15 residues. The CDR3 is CASTLLAGAPYEQYF. CDR3 nucleotides: TGTGCCAGCACTCTACTAGCGGGAGCCCCCTACGAGCAGTACTTC.

For the CDR3, the DNA is TGTGCCAGCAGCCCACAGGGGGCCCAGCTCAATGAGCAGTTCTTC. It specifies CASSPQGAQLNEQFF. The rearrangement links TRBV7-3 to TRBJ2-1, with 9 nucleotides matching TRBD1. CDR1 SGHTA and CDR2 FQGTGA come from the germline V gene. J gave up 6 bases and V 5 bases, and 8 bases lay outside the gene matches. The CDR3 contains 15 residues.

The rearrangement links TRBV6-6 to TRBJ1-2, with D possibly being TRBD1 (6 bases). Germline values: CDR1 MNHNY, CDR2 SVGAGI (reference sequence). This CDR3 comprises 12 residues. Trimming removed 6 bases at V and 7 bases at J, with 12 bases between. The CDR3 loop reads CASREQGFGYTF. The CDR3 nucleotides are TGTGCCAGCAGGGAACAGGGATTTGGCTACACCTTC.

The V call is TRBV2, the J call TRBJ2-7; D ambiguous. The CDR3 totals 12 residues. V shed 7 bases and J shed 0 bases, with 7 bases lying between them. The germline CDR1 and CDR2 sequences are SNHLY and FYNNEI. CDR3 in amino acids: CASKSSSYEQYF. In DNA, the CDR3 is TGTGCCAGCAAGTCAAGCTCCTACGAGCAGTACTTC.

The chain employs TRBV6-1 and TRBJ1-1; tentative D call: TRBD1 (5 bases). The V end was cut by 2 bases, the J end by 5 bases, with 15 bases between. The CDR3 has 15 amino acids. Germline loops: CDR1 MNHNS, CDR2 SASEGT. For the CDR3, the DNA is TGTGCCAGCAGTGAACCAGGGAGGGGCTTGACTGAAGCTTTCTTT. Translation: CASSEPGRGLTEAFF.

The gene calls are TRBV19 and TRBJ1-3, with D perhaps matching TRBD1 (6 bases). The germline gives CDR1 LNHDA, CDR2 SQIVND (reference sequence). This CDR3 spans 17 amino acids. The ends were cut back, 7 bases at V and 0 bases at J, with 19 bases in the middle. In nucleotides, the CDR3 is TGTGCCAGTATCCAGATCCTCGGGGGACACTCTGGAAACACCATATATTTT. Protein product: CASIQILGGHSGNTIYF. The full variable domain, in which reference TRBV19 and TRBJ1-3 provide the parts outside the CDR3, is DGGITQSPKYLFRKEGQNVTLSCEQNLNHDAMYWYRQDPGQGLRLIYYSQIVNDFQKGDIAEGYSVSREKKESFPLTVTSAQKNPTAFYLCASIQILGGHSGNTIYFGEGSWLTVV.

The chain employs TRBV11-2 and TRBJ2-7; tentative D call: TRBD1 (5 bases). V was clipped by 5 bases and J by 0 bases, with 11 bases between them. The V gene's germline CDR1 is SGHAT and CDR2 FQNNGV. This CDR3 region has 14 residues. This CDR3 is CASSQGPSSYEQYF. The CDR3 DNA reads as TGTGCCAGCAGCCAGGGCCCGAGCTCCTACGAGCAGTACTTC.

The chain has TRBV30 and TRBJ1-6; 11 bases fit TRBD1. Germline values: CDR1 GTSNPN, CDR2 SVGIG (reference sequence). The CDR3 runs to 15 residues. Germline trimming cut 3 bases from V and 9 bases from J; bases unmatched to any gene: 7. DNA of the CDR3: TGTGCCTGGAGGCCCGCGGGGACAGGGGGTTCACCCCTCCACTTT. As protein: CAWRPAGTGGSPLHF.

The gene calls are TRBV25-1 and TRBJ2-7; D is possibly TRBD2 (5 bases). Germline V gives CDR1 MGHDK, CDR2 SYGVNS. This CDR3 spans 13 amino acids. V was shortened by 9 bases and J by 2 bases, with 14 bases between the two germline ends. This CDR3 reads CASERSGTYEQYF. CDR3 in DNA: TGTGCCAGTGAAAGGAGCGGAACCTACGAGCAGTACTTC.